The rows below give T cell receptor beta chains drawn from one sample of a study of T cell changes during pregnancy in multiple sclerosis. Libraries were prepared by immunoSEQ multiplex PCR; TCRdb keeps only in-frame clonotypes and omits some of them. The sample lists roughly 84,000 clones; 93% were seen once. Specimen: peripheral blood, collected in the third trimester of pregnancy. The source of these receptors is a female donor in good health, enrolled as a control in a pregnancy study. CDR3s include the opening cysteine and the closing phenylalanine or tryptophan. The D gene is left open where the match is weak. Size tells how often a clone was seen (once, few, many) or the class of an expanded clone, and some rows leave it out.

D	size	J	V	DNA	CDR3
TRBD2	.	TRBJ2-2	TRBV28	TGTGCCAGCAGGAGGGATCGGACTAGCAGGACCGGGGAGCTGTTTTTT	CASRRDRTSRTGELFF
TRBD2	.	TRBJ2-1	TRBV5-4	TGTGCCAGCAGCTTGTCCCGGGAGGGCGGTGAGCAGTTCTTC	CASSLSREGGEQFF
.	.	TRBJ2-1	TRBV6-1	TGTGCCAGCATCTTGGACAGCTACAATGAGCAGTTCTTC	CASILDSYNEQFF
TRBD1	.	TRBJ1-5	TRBV28	TGTGCCAGCAGTCGCGCCAACAGGGGTCGGAGCAATCAGCCCCAGCATTTT	CASSRANRGRSNQPQHF
.	.	TRBJ2-1	TRBV27	TGTGCCAGCAGCCCCTTTAAGATGGCGGAAATCTTC	CASSPFKMAEIF
.	.	TRBJ2-7	TRBV6-5	TGTGCCAGCAGTTACTCAGGGGACTACGAGCAGTACTTC	CASSYSGDYEQYF
.	.	TRBJ2-1	TRBV7-9	TGTGCCAGCAGCTTAGAGTGGGGCGATGAGCAGTTCTTC	CASSLEWGDEQFF
TRBD2	.	TRBJ2-3	TRBV4-1	TGCGCCAGCAGCCAAGGAGCGGGGGAAAGCACAGATACGCAGTATTTT	CASSQGAGESTDTQYF
TRBD1	.	TRBJ2-5	TRBV5-8	TGTGCCAGCAGCCCCCCGGGACAGTACCAAGAGACCCAGTACTTC	CASSPPGQYQETQYF
TRBD1	.	TRBJ1-5	TRBV2	TGTGCCAGCAGTGAAATGGTTAAGGGGACAGGTCAGCCCCAGCATTTT	CASSEMVKGTGQPQHF
.	.	TRBJ1-1	TRBV5-8	TGTGCCAGCAGCTTGATTCCCTCCCAAGAGGCTGAAGCTTTCTTT	CASSLIPSQEAEAFF
.	.	TRBJ1-1	TRBV19	TGTGCCAGTAGTTTCCGGGGGGGCGCTGAAGCTTTCTTT	CASSFRGGAEAFF
.	.	TRBJ2-7	TRBV10-3	TGTGCCATCAGTGAGTCCTTGTTGACGGGTGACGAGCAGTACTTC	CAISESLLTGDEQYF
TRBD2	.	TRBJ2-7	TRBV28	TGTGCCAGCTGCTCCGGGACTAGCGGGAGATACGAGCAGTACTTC	CASCSGTSGRYEQYF
TRBD2	.	TRBJ2-1	TRBV4-1	TGCGCCAGCAGCCCGACTAGCGGGAGGGACAATGAGCAGTTCTTC	CASSPTSGRDNEQFF
TRBD1	once	TRBJ2-1	TRBV7-9	TGTGCCAGCAGCTGGACAGGAGAGCAGTTCTTC	CASSWTGEQFF
.	.	TRBJ2-3	TRBV7-6	TGTGCCAGCAGCTCGGGCAGGGGCACAGATACGCAGTATTTT	CASSSGRGTDTQYF
TRBD2	.	TRBJ2-1	TRBV11-2	TGTGCCAGCAGCATGAGCGGGAGGGCCTCCAATGAGCAGTTCTTC	CASSMSGRASNEQFF
.	once	TRBJ2-5	TRBV6-4	TGTGCCAGCAGTGAGAGAGGGCGGAGGGAGACCCAGTACTTC	CASSERGRRETQYF
.	.	TRBJ2-3	TRBV15	TGTGCCACCACCCTAGGTCGAGTCCCGGATACGCAGTATTTT	CATTLGRVPDTQYF
TRBD1	once	TRBJ2-7	TRBV30	TGTGCCTTACGGACAGGGGGGTACGAGCAGTACTTC	CALRTGGYEQYF
.	once	TRBJ2-1	TRBV7-6	TGTGCCAGCAGCTCGAATAGACAGGTTTTGTCCAATGAGCAGTTCTTC	CASSSNRQVLSNEQFF
.	.	TRBJ1-3	TRBV9	TGTGCCAGCAGCCGCACCCTCACGGGGGGTGAAAACACCATATATTTT	CASSRTLTGGENTIYF
.	.	TRBJ2-1	TRBV6-5	TGTGCCAGCAGTTCAACTAGCTCCTACAATGAGCAGTTCTTC	CASSSTSSYNEQFF
TRBD1	.	TRBJ2-1	TRBV27	TGTGCCAGCACAATGACAGGGAAAAGACCCTCCTACAATGAGCAGTTCTTC	CASTMTGKRPSYNEQFF
TRBD1	.	TRBJ2-6	TRBV28	TGTGCCAGCAGTTCCCCCGGGACAGGATCTTCATTTGGGGCCAACGTCCTGACTTTC	CASSSPGTGSSFGANVLTF
.	.	TRBJ2-7	TRBV5-1	TGCGCCAGCAGCCCCTCAGGGATCTCCTACGAGCAGTACTTC	CASSPSGISYEQYF
.	.	TRBJ2-2	TRBV5-5	TGTGCCAGCAGCTTGAGGCCGGACAACGCGAACACCGGGGAGCTGTTTTTT	CASSLRPDNANTGELFF
.	.	TRBJ1-1	TRBV13	TGTGCCAGCAGCTCCGGACAGAGCGTTAAAGCTTTCTTT	CASSSGQSVKAFF
TRBD1	once	TRBJ1-2	TRBV14	TGTGCCAGCAGCCAGGACCGGGACAGGGGTCGCGGCGACTATGGCTACACCTTC	CASSQDRDRGRGDYGYTF
TRBD1	.	TRBJ2-4	TRBV5-6	TGTGCCAGCAGCGACCGGACAGGGACAAACATTCAGTACTTC	CASSDRTGTNIQYF
TRBD1	.	TRBJ2-7	TRBV10-3	TGTGCCATCAGTGGGGACAGCTACGAGCAGTACTTC	CAISGDSYEQYF
.	.	TRBJ2-5	TRBV5-1	TGCGCCAGCGGGTCAGGGGCCATCCAAGAGACCCAGTACTTC	CASGSGAIQETQYF
.	few	TRBJ2-2	TRBV4-2	TGTGCCAGCAGCCTGCAACAGGGTTCCCCCGGGGAGCTGTTTTTT	CASSLQQGSPGELFF
.	.	TRBJ2-7	TRBV5-8	TGTGCCAGCAGCTACAGGGTCCGGCACTACGAGCAGTACTTC	CASSYRVRHYEQYF
.	.	TRBJ1-5	TRBV27	TGTGCCAGCAGTTGGGAGGGAGGCGGTCAGCCCCAGCATTTT	CASSWEGGGQPQHF
.	.	TRBJ1-5	TRBV28	TGTGCCAGCGGGCCGGCAGATCAGCCCCAGCATTTT	CASGPADQPQHF
TRBD2	.	TRBJ2-1	TRBV4-1	TGCGCCAGCAGCCAATACCATGGGGGAGGGGCTGAGCAGTTCTTC	CASSQYHGGGAEQFF
.	.	TRBJ2-5	TRBV29-1	TGCAGCGTTGAAGATTGGTTGAGTCAAGAGACCCAGTACTTC	CSVEDWLSQETQYF
.	.	TRBJ2-5	TRBV5-1	TGCGCCAGCAGTCGTCTCCCAGAAGAGACCCAGTACTTC	CASSRLPEETQYF
.	.	TRBJ2-1	TRBV4-2	TGTGCCAGCAGCCAAGATGTAGGACAGTACAATGAGCAGTTCTTC	CASSQDVGQYNEQFF
TRBD1	.	TRBJ1-2	TRBV5-1	TGCGCCAGCAGCTTGGGGCAGGGGGCTGTGACCTTC	CASSLGQGAVTF
TRBD1	.	TRBJ1-1	TRBV18	TGTGCCAGCTCACCTGGGACAGGGAGGGACACTGAAGCTTTCTTT	CASSPGTGRDTEAFF
TRBD2	.	TRBJ2-7	TRBV7-9	TGTGCCAGCAGCTTCCTAGCGGGGCTAACCTACGAGCAGTACTTC	CASSFLAGLTYEQYF
TRBD1	.	TRBJ2-5	TRBV5-1	TGCGCCAGCAGCCCTGGGACAGATTCTTCGGAGACCCAGTACTTC	CASSPGTDSSETQYF
.	.	TRBJ2-5	TRBV6-5	TGTGCCAGCAGTTACTCCCTCCAGCGGGTCCAAGAGACCCAGTACTTC	CASSYSLQRVQETQYF
.	.	TRBJ1-5	TRBV2	TGTGCCAGCAGTGAAGCGCTGGGGGGGCCTCAGCCCCAGCATTTT	CASSEALGGPQPQHF
TRBD2	.	TRBJ2-7	TRBV27	TGTGCCAGCAGGACTAGCGGGAGCGGCGAGCAGTACTTC	CASRTSGSGEQYF
.	.	TRBJ1-4	TRBV27	TGTGCCAGCAGTCCTCAGGGGTGGTATGAAAAACTGTTTTTT	CASSPQGWYEKLFF
.	.	TRBJ2-5	TRBV6-1	TGTGCCAGCAGTGAAGCACTTACGGGTGCGGAGACCCAGTACTTC	CASSEALTGAETQYF
TRBD2	.	TRBJ2-7	TRBV7-9	TGTGCCAGCAGCCCCCCCACTAGCGGGTTCTCCTACGAGCAGTACTTC	CASSPPTSGFSYEQYF
.	.	TRBJ2-7	TRBV6-1	TGTGCCAGCAGTGAAAGGGGCTACGAGCAGTACTTC	CASSERGYEQYF
.	.	TRBJ2-3	TRBV30	TGTGCCTGGAGTGTATTCTCCTACACAGATACGCAGTATTTT	CAWSVFSYTDTQYF
.	.	TRBJ2-1	TRBV27	TGTGCCAGCAGTTCTTCCTCCGGGACTCGGCGAAGTGAGCAGTTCTTC	CASSSSSGTRRSEQFF
TRBD1	.	TRBJ1-4	TRBV28	TGTGCCAGCAGTGCCTCAGGGGGGCTTGAAAAACTGTTTTTT	CASSASGGLEKLFF
.	once	TRBJ2-2	TRBV9	TGTGCCAGCAGTTCTGGGCTACCTTATGGGGAGCTGTTTTTT	CASSSGLPYGELFF
.	.	TRBJ1-5	TRBV5-1	TGCGCCAGTTTGGGGTCCGATATTACTCCAGGGGGCAATCAGCCCCAGCATTTT	CASLGSDITPGGNQPQHF